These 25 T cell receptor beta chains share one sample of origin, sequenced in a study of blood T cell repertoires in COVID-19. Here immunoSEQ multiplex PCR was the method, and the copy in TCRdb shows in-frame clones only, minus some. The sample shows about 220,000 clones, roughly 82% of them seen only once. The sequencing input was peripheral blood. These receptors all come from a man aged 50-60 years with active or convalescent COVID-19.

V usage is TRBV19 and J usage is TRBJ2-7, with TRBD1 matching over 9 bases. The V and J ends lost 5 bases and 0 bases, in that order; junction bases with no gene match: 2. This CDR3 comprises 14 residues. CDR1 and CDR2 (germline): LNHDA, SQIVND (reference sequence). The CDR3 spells CASSWGQGSYEQYF. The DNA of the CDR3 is TGTGCCAGTAGTTGGGGACAGGGCTCCTACGAGCAGTACTTC.

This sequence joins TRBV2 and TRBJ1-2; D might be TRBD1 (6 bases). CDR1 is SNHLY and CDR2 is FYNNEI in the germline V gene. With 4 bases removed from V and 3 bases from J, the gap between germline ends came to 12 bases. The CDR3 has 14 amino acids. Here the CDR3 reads CASSVQGTHYGYTF. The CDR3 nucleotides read TGTGCCAGCAGTGTTCAGGGGACCCACTATGGCTACACCTTC.

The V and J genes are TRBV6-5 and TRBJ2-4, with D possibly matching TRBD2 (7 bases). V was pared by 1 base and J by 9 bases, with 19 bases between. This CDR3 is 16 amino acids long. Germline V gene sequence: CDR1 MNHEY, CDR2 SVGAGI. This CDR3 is CASSYLAGAREGIQYF. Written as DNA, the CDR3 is TGTGCCAGCAGTTACTTAGCAGGGGCCAGGGAGGGCATTCAGTACTTC.

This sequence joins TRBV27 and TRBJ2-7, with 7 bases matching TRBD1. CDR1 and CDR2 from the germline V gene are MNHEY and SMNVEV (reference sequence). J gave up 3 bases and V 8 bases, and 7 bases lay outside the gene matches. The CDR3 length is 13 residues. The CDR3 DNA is TGTGCCAGCCGACAGGGCTTAGGCTACGAGCAGTACTTC. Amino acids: CASRQGLGYEQYF.

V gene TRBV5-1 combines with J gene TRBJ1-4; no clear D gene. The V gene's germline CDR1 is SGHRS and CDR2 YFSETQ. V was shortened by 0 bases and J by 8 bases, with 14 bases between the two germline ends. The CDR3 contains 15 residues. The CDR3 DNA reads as TGCGCCAGCAGCTTGGCCGGATCGGCGGAGGAAAAACTGTTTTTT. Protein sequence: CASSLAGSAEEKLFF.

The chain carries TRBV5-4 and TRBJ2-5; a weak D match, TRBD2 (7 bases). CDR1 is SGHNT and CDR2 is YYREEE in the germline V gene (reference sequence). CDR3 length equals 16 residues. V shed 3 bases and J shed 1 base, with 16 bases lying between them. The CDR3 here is CASSSEGGTRQETQYF. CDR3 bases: TGTGCCAGCAGCTCGGAGGGGGGGACCCGCCAAGAGACCCAGTACTTC.

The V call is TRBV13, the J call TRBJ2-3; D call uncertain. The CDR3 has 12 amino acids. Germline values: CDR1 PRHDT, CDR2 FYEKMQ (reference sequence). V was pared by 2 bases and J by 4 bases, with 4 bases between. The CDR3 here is CASSLSSDTQYF. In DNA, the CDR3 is TGTGCCAGCAGCTTATCATCAGATACGCAGTATTTT. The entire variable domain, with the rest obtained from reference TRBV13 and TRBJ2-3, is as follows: AAGVIQSPRHLIKEKRETATLKCYPIPRHDTVYWYQQGPGQDPQFLISFYEKMQSDKGSIPDRFSAQQFSDYHSELNMSSLELGDSALYFCASSLSSDTQYFGPGTRLTVL.

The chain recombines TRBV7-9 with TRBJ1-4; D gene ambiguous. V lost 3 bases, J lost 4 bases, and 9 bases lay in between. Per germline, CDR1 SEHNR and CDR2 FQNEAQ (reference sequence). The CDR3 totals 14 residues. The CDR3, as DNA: TGTGCCAGCAGCTTTGGAGGGTTTAATGAAAAACTGTTTTTT. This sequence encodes CASSFGGFNEKLFF. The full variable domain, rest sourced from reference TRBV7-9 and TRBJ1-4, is DTGVSQNPRHKITKRGQNVTFRCDPISEHNRLYWYRQTLGQGPEFLTYFQNEAQLEKSRLLSDRFSAERPKGSFSTLEIQRTEQGDSAMYLCASSFGGFNEKLFFGSGTQLSVL.

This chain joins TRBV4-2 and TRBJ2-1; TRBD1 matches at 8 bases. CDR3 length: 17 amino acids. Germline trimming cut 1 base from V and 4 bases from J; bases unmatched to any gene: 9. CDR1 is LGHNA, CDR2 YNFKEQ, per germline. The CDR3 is CASSQGPRTGLYNEQFF. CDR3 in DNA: TGTGCCAGCAGCCAAGGCCCGAGGACAGGGCTTTACAATGAGCAGTTCTTC.

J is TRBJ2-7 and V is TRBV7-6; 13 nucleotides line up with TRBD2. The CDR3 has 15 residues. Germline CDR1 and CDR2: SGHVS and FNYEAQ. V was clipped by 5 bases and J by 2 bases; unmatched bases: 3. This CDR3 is CASSPGTSGTYEQYF. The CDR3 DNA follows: TGTGCCAGCAGCCCAGGGACTAGCGGGACCTACGAGCAGTACTTC. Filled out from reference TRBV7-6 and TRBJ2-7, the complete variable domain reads GAGVSQSPRYKVTKRGQDVALRCDPISGHVSLYWYRQALGQGPEFLTYFNYEAQQDKSGLPNDRFSAERPEGSISTLTIQRTEQRDSAMYRCASSPGTSGTYEQYFGPGTRLTVT.

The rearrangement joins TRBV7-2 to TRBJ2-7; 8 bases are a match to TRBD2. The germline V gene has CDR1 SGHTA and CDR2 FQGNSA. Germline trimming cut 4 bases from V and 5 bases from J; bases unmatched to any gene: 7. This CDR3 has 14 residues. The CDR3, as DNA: TGTGCCAGCAGCTGGGGGACTAGGGAAGACGAGCAGTACTTC. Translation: CASSWGTREDEQYF.

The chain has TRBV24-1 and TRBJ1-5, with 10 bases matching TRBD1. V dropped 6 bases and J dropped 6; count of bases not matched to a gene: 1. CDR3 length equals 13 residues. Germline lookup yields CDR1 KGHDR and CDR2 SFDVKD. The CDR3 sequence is CATSRTGGQPQHF. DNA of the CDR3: TGTGCCACCAGTCGGACAGGGGGTCAGCCCCAGCATTTT.

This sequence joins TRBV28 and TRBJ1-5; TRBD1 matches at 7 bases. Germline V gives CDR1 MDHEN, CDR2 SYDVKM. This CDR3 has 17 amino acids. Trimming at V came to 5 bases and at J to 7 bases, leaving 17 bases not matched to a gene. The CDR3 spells CASSLRDSPSIGQPQHF. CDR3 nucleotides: TGTGCCAGCAGTCTAAGGGACAGCCCCTCGATAGGCCAGCCCCAGCATTTT.

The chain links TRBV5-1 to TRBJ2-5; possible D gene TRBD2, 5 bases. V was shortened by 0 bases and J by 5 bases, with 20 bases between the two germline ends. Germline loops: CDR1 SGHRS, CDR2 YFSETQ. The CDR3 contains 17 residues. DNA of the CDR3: TGCGCCAGCAGCTTGGGGGTCCGGCGGGTCTCAGAGGAGACCCAGTACTTC. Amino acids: CASSLGVRRVSEETQYF. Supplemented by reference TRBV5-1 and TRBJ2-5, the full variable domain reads KAGVTQTPRYLIKTRGQQVTLSCSPISGHRSVSWYQQTPGQGLQFLFEYFSETQRNKGNFPGRFSGRQFSNSRSEMNVSTLELGDSALYLCASSLGVRRVSEETQYFGPGTRLLVL.

CDR3 in DNA: TGTGCCAGCAGTCAACCTCAGGGGGCGCTTACGACCCAGTACTTC. Protein sequence: CASSQPQGALTTQYF. The chain has TRBV2 and TRBJ2-5, with 8 bases aligning to TRBD1. Germline lookup yields CDR1 SNHLY and CDR2 FYNNEI. Germline trimming cut 5 bases from V and 7 bases from J; bases unmatched to any gene: 12. The CDR3 length is 15 residues. Supplemented by reference TRBV2 and TRBJ2-5, the full variable domain reads EPEVTQTPSHQVTQMGQEVILRCVPISNHLYFYWYRQILGQKVEFLVSFYNNEISEKSEIFDDQFSVERPDGSNFTLKIRSTKLEDSAMYFCASSQPQGALTTQYFGPGTRLLVL.

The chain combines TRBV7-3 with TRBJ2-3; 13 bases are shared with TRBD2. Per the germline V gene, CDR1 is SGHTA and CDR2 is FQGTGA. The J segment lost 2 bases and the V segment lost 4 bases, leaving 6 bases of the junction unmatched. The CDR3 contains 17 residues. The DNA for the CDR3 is TGTGCCAGCAGCTCCCTGGGACTAGCGGGAACCACAGATACGCAGTATTTT. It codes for CASSSLGLAGTTDTQYF.

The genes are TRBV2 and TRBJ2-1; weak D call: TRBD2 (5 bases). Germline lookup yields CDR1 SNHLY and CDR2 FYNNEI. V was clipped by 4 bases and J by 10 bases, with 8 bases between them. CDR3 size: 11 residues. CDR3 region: CASSGEREQFF. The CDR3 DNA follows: TGTGCCAGCAGTGGGGAGCGGGAGCAGTTCTTC.

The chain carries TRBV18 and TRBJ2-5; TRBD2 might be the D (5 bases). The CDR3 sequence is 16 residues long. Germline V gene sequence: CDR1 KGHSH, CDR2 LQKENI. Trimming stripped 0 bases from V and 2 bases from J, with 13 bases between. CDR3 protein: CASSPPTFRLQETQYF. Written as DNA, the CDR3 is TGTGCCAGCTCACCACCAACCTTCCGACTACAAGAGACCCAGTACTTC.

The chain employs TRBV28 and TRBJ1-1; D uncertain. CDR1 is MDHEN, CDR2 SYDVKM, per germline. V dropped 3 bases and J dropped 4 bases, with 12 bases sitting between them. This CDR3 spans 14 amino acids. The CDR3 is CASSFRGYGTEAFF. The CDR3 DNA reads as TGTGCCAGCAGTTTCAGAGGTTATGGCACTGAAGCTTTCTTT.

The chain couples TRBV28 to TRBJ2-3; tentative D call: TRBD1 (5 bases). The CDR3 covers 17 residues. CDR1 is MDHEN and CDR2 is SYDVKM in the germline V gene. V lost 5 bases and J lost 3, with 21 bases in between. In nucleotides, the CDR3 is TGTGCCAGCAGTCCCCCCCGTTGGGGCTGGGGAACAGATACGCAGTATTTT. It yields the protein CASSPPRWGWGTDTQYF.

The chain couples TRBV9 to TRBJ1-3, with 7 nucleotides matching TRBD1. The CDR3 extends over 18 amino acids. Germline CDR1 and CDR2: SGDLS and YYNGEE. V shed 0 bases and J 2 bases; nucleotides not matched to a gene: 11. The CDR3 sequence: CASSVGGEDRQPGNTIYF. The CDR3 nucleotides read TGTGCCAGCAGCGTAGGCGGGGAGGACAGGCAGCCTGGAAACACCATATATTTT.

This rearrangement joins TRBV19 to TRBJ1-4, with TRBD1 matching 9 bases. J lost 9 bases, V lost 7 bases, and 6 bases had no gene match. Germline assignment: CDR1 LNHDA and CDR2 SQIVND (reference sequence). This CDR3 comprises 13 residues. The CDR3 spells CASKGQGSKKLFF. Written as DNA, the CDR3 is TGTGCCAGTAAGGGACAGGGTTCGAAAAAACTGTTTTTT.

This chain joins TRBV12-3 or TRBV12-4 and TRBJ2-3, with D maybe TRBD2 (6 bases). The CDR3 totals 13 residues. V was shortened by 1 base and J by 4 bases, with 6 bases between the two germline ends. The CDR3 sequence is CASSLGGADTQYF. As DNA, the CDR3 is TGTGCCAGCAGTTTAGGGGGGGCAGATACGCAGTATTTT.

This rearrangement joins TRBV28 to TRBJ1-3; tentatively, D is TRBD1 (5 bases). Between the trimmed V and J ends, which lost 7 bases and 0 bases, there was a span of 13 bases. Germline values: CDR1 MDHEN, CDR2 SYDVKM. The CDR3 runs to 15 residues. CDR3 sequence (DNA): TGTGCCAGCACTGACAGCCCATTCTCTGGAAACACCATATATTTT. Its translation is CASTDSPFSGNTIYF. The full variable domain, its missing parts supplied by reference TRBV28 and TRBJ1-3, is DVKVTQSSRYLVKRTGEKVFLECVQDMDHENMFWYRQDPGLGLRLIYFSYDVKMKEKGDIPEGYSVSREKKERFSLILESASTNQTSMYLCASTDSPFSGNTIYFGEGSWLTVV.

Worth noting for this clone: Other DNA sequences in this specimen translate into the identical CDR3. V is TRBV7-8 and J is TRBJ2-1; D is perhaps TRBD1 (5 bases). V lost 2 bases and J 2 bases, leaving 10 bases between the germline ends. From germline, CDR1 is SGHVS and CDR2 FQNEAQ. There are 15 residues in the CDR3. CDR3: CASSLLRGPYNEQFF. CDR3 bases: TGTGCCAGCAGCTTACTAAGGGGCCCCTACAATGAGCAGTTCTTC.